The present T cell receptor beta chain was sequenced within a study of Graves' ophthalmopathy and Graves' hyperthyroidism. Transcripts of RNA were the source for amplifying TCR beta CDR3 regions. Second-round multiplex PCR came after a first-round RT-PCR that employed HTBI primers. TCRdb reanalysed the multiplex PCR reads using MiXCR and keeps one entry per CDR3 protein. The repertoire includes about 1.2 million distinct CDR3 sequences, about two fifths of them detected once, and over 8.5% sits in the top ten. CDR1 and CDR2 from the germline V gene are LGHDT and YNNKEL (reference sequence). The V gene end was trimmed by 1 base and the J gene end by 6 bases; junction bases not matched to a gene: 2. The CDR3 contains 13 residues.

The sample comprised peripheral blood or thyroid tissue (not recorded which). This receptor was obtained from an adult man with Graves' hyperthyroidism. The rearrangement uses TRBV3-1 and TRBJ2-7; the match to TRBD2 covers 8 bases. The CDR3 here is CASSQAAGVEQYF. As DNA, the CDR3 is TGTGCCAGCAGCCAAGCAGCGGGAGTCGAGCAGTACTTC.